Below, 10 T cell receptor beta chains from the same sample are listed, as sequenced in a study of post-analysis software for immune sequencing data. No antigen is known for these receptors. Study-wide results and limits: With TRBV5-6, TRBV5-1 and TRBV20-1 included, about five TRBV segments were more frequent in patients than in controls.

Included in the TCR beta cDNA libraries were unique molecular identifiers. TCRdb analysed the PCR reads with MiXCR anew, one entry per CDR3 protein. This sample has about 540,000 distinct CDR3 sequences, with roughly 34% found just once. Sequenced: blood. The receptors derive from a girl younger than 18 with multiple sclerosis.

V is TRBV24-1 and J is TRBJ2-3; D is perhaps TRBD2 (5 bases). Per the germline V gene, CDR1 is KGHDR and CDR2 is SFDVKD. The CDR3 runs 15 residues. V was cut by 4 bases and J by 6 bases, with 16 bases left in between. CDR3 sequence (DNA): TGTGCCACCAGTGACTCTTACCGTGGCGGGGATACGCAGTATTTT. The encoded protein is CATSDSYRGGDTQYF.

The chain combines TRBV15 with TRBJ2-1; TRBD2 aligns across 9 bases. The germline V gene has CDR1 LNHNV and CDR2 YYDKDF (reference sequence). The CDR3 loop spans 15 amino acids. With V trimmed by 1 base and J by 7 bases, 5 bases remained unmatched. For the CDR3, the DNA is TGTGCCACCAGCAGAGGCGGCGGGGGGGCGAATGAGCAGTTCTTC. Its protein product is CATSRGGGGANEQFF.

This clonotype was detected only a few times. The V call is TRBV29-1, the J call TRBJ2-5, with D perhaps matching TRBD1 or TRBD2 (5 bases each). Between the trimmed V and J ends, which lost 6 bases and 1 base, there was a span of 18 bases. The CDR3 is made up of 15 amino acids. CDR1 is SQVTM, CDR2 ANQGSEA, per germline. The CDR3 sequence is CSVRRHFGGQETQYF. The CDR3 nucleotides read TGCAGCGTCCGTAGGCACTTTGGGGGCCAAGAGACCCAGTACTTC. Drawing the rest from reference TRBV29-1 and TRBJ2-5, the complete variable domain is SAVISQKPSRDICQRGTSLTIQCQVDSQVTMMFWYRQQPGQSLTLIATANQGSEATYESGFVIDKFPISRPNLTFSTLTVSNMSPEDSSIYLCSVRRHFGGQETQYFGPGTRLLVL.

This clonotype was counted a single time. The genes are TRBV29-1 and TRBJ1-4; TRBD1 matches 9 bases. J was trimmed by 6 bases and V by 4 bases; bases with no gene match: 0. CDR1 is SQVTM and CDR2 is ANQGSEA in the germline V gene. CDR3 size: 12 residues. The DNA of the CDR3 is TGCAGCGTTGGGACAGGGGATGAAAAACTGTTTTTT. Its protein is CSVGTGDEKLFF.

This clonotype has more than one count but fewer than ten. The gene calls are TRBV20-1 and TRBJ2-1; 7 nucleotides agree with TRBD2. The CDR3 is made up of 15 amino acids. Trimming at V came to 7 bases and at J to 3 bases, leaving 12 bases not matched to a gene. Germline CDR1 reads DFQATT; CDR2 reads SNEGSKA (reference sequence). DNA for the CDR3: TGCAGTGTACAGACCAGACTAGCTAACTACAATGAGCAGTTCTTC. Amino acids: CSVQTRLANYNEQFF.

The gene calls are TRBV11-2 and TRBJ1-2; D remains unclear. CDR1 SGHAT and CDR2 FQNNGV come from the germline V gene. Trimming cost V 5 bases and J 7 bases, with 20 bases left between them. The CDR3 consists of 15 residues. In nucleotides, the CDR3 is TGTGCCAGCAGCGCAAACGGGCAAGGTTGGGGTGGCTACACCTTC. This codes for CASSANGQGWGGYTF. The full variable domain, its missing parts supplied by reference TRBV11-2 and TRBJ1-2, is EAGVAQSPRYKIIEKRQSVAFWCNPISGHATLYWYQQILGQGPKLLIQFQNNGVVDDSQLPKDRFSAERLKGVDSTLKIQPAKLEDSAVYLCASSANGQGWGGYTFGSGTRLTVV.

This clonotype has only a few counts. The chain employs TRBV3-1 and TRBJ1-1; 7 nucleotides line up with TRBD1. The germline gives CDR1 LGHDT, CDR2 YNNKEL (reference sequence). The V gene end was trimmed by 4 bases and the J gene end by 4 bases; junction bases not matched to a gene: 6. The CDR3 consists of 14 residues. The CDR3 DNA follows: TGTGCCAGCAGCCCACAGGGGCGCGCCACTGAAGCTTTCTTT. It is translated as CASSPQGRATEAFF. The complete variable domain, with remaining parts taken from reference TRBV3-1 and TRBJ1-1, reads DTAVSQTPKYLVTQMGNDKSIKCEQNLGHDTMYWYKQDSKKFLKIMFSYNNKELIINETVPNRFSPKSPDKAHLNLHINSLELGDSAVYFCASSPQGRATEAFFGQGTRLTVV.

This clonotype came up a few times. CDR3 nucleotide sequence: TGTGCCAGCAGTGCCCGGACAGGGGGTTACAATGAGCAGTTCTTC. Protein product: CASSARTGGYNEQFF. The chain links TRBV6-1 to TRBJ2-1, with 10 bases matching TRBD1. Germline V gives CDR1 MNHNS, CDR2 SASEGT. The CDR3 covers 15 residues. V was pared by 4 bases and J by 4 bases, with 4 bases of the junction left unmatched.

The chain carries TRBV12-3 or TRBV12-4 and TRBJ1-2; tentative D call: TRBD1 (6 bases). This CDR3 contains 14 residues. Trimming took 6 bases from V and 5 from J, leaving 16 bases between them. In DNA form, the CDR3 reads TGTGCCAGCAGAGAAGGGCAGGGGCCATATGGCTACACCTTC. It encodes CASREGQGPYGYTF.

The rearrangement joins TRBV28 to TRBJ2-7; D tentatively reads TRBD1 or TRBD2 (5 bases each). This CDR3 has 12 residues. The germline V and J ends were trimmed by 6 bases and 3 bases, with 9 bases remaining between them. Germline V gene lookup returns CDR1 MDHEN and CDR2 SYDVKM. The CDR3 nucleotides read TGTGCCAGCAGGAGGGGCATCTACGAGCAGTACTTC. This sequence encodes CASRRGIYEQYF.